The 7 T cell receptor beta chains below all came from one sample that was sequenced in a study of sequential checkpoint blockade in melanoma. Sequenced by immunoSEQ multiplex PCR; TCRdb stores in-frame clones only, minus some. The sample lists some 19,000 clones, approximately 30% occurring once. Treatment denoted: randomized to nivolumab then ipilimumab (arm A) or the reverse (arm B). The source was tumor tissue (inferred from file names), collected from a patient given nivolumab and ipilimumab in sequence. The origin of the receptors is a human donor with melanoma.

The table lists this clone with a few counts. The chain carries TRBV28 and TRBJ1-2; D ambiguous. CDR1 is MDHEN, CDR2 SYDVKM, per germline. The germline V and J ends were trimmed by 9 bases and 6 bases, with 14 bases remaining between them. This CDR3 has 12 residues. The CDR3 DNA sequence: TGTGCCAGTACCGGGATTTACGATGGCTACACCTTC. Translating it yields CASTGIYDGYTF.

The chain has TRBV29-1 and TRBJ2-4, with D possibly matching TRBD2 (5 bases). The CDR3 runs 15 residues. Germline CDR1 and CDR2: SQVTM and ANQGSEA. The V end was cut by 0 bases, the J end by 0 bases, with 9 bases between. Here the CDR3 DNA reads TGCAGCGTTGAAGACCGGGGAGTAGCCAAAAACATTCAGTACTTC. Translation gives CSVEDRGVAKNIQYF.

This chain joins TRBV6-8 and TRBJ1-2; D gene uncertain. The CDR3 has 15 residues. The germline V gene encodes CDR1 MNHGY and CDR2 SAAAGT. V lost 4 bases and J 5 bases, leaving 17 bases between the germline ends. The chain's CDR3 is CASSSPPRGEYGYTF. DNA of the CDR3: TGTGCCAGCAGTTCCCCCCCACGGGGAGAGTATGGCTACACCTTC.

This chain's CDR3 is CASSKKSRGDEQYF. DNA for the CDR3: TGTGCCAGTAGTAAAAAGAGTCGGGGGGACGAGCAGTACTTC. The rearrangement links TRBV19 to TRBJ2-7; the match to TRBD2 covers 7 bases. The CDR3 runs 14 residues. Unmatched junction bases numbered 8, after V lost 4 bases and J lost 5 bases. The V gene's germline CDR1 is LNHDA and CDR2 SQIVND (reference sequence).

This chain uses TRBV6-7 with TRBJ2-7; a possible D gene is TRBD1 (5 bases). TRBV6-7 is an open reading frame whose function is uncertain. With 2 bases removed from V and 6 bases from J, the gap between germline ends came to 5 bases. The CDR3 length is 11 residues. CDR3 nucleotides: TGTGCCAGCAGTTACAGGGGCGAGCAGTACTTC. It yields the protein CASSYRGEQYF.

This clone occurred a few times. This rearrangement joins TRBV15 to TRBJ1-1; D is undetermined. Looked up from germline, CDR1 is LNHNV and CDR2 is YYDKDF (reference sequence). Trimming took 5 bases from V and 5 from J, leaving 15 bases between them. The length of the CDR3 is 14 residues. The CDR3 spells CATSSQGGQTEAFF. The DNA for the CDR3 is TGTGCCACCAGCTCCCAAGGCGGCCAGACTGAAGCTTTCTTT.

This clone was counted between two and nine times. The chain links TRBV29-1 to TRBJ2-3; the match to TRBD2 covers 8 bases. V was clipped by 3 bases and J by 6 bases; unmatched bases: 8. In germline, CDR1 is SQVTM, CDR2 ANQGSEA. The CDR3 extends over 14 amino acids. In nucleotides, the CDR3 is TGCAGCGTTGAGCGTGGGACGGGGGGGGATACGCAGTATTTT. This sequence encodes CSVERGTGGDTQYF.